The 9 T cell receptor beta chains below were found in one sample sequenced in a study of blood T cell repertoires in COVID-19. Profiled with immunoSEQ multiplex PCR; TCRdb holds only in-frame clones, not every one. This repertoire shows about 160,000 clones, 81% found once; its top ten account for 11%. The sequencing sample was made of peripheral blood. The receptors were gathered from a man aged 60-69 years with active or convalescent COVID-19.

Written as DNA, the CDR3 is TGCAGCCCTAGCGGGGGAAATGAGCAGTTCTTC. It specifies CSPSGGNEQFF. The rearrangement links TRBV20-1 to TRBJ2-1; 10 bases match TRBD2. This CDR3 is 11 amino acids long. Germline lookup yields CDR1 DFQATT and CDR2 SNEGSKA (reference sequence).

This clone was observed a handful of times. V gene TRBV11-2 combines with J gene TRBJ1-2, with TRBD1 matching 8 bases. The V segment lost 2 bases and the J segment 4 bases; nucleotides outside the gene matches: 3. The CDR3 totals 14 residues. The V gene's germline CDR1 is SGHAT and CDR2 FQNNGV. The CDR3 region has the DNA TGTGCCAGCAGCTTAACAGGGGGAGGCTATGGCTACACCTTC. This codes for CASSLTGGGYGYTF. Complete variable domain (other parts from reference TRBV11-2 and TRBJ1-2): EAGVAQSPRYKIIEKRQSVAFWCNPISGHATLYWYQQILGQGPKLLIQFQNNGVVDDSQLPKDRFSAERLKGVDSTLKIQPAKLEDSAVYLCASSLTGGGYGYTFGSGTRLTVV.

V and J are TRBV18 and TRBJ1-2, with a tentative D call TRBD1 (6 bases). The germline V gene encodes CDR1 KGHSH and CDR2 LQKENI. The CDR3 sequence is 16 residues long. V was pared by 2 bases and J by 8 bases, with 21 bases between. CDR3 region: CASSPTDSTALWGYTF. CDR3 nucleotides: TGTGCCAGCTCACCAACGGACAGCACAGCCCTATGGGGCTACACCTTC.

This chain joins TRBV4-1 and TRBJ2-3; 12 bases align to TRBD2. Germline-derived CDR1 and CDR2 are MGHRA and YSYEKL. J was trimmed by 0 bases and V by 4 bases; bases with no gene match: 2. This CDR3 is 16 amino acids long. The CDR3 DNA is TGCGCCAGCAGCCCGGGGACTAGCGGGAGCACAGATACGCAGTATTTT. It encodes CASSPGTSGSTDTQYF.

J is TRBJ2-1 and V is TRBV28, with TRBD2 matching 13 bases. Per the germline V gene, CDR1 is MDHEN and CDR2 is SYDVKM. The length of the CDR3 is 15 residues. V was pared by 7 bases and J by 5 bases, with 5 bases of the junction left unmatched. CDR3 bases: TGTGCCAGCATTTGGGGGACTAGCGGGAACAATGAGCAGTTCTTC. Translation: CASIWGTSGNNEQFF.

Turning to this clone: Other DNA sequences from this sample encode an identical CDR3 as well. This chain links TRBV5-4 with TRBJ1-2; 9 bases are shared with TRBD1. V gave up 4 bases and J gave up 3 bases; unmatched junction bases: 4. The CDR3 is 14 residues long. Germline CDR1 reads SGHNT; CDR2 reads YYREEE (reference sequence). The CDR3: CASSVGQGDYGYTF. The CDR3 bases are TGTGCCAGCAGCGTGGGACAGGGAGACTATGGCTACACCTTC. Full variable domain (remainder filled in from reference TRBV5-4 and TRBJ1-2): ETGVTQSPTHLIKTRGQQVTLRCSSQSGHNTVSWYQQALGQGPQFIFQYYREEENGRGNFPPRFSGLQFPNYSSELNVNALELDDSALYLCASSVGQGDYGYTFGSGTRLTVV.

The chain couples TRBV24-1 to TRBJ1-5, with D maybe TRBD1 (6 bases). Germline-derived CDR1 and CDR2 are KGHDR and SFDVKD. Between the trimmed V and J ends, which lost 3 bases and 7 bases, there was a span of 18 bases. The CDR3 runs to 16 residues. The CDR3 nucleotides read TGTGCCACCAGTGATGCTACCCAGGGGTCGTGGCAGCCCCAGCATTTT. It is translated as CATSDATQGSWQPQHF.

The genes are TRBV10-3 and TRBJ2-3; a weak D match, TRBD2 (6 bases). The length of the CDR3 is 14 residues. The V end lost 4 bases, the J end lost 4 bases, and 12 bases lay between the germline ends. In germline, CDR1 is ENHRY, CDR2 SYGVKD. The CDR3 is CAISATGSSDTQYF. In DNA, the CDR3 is TGTGCCATCAGTGCAACCGGGAGTTCAGATACGCAGTATTTT.

The CDR3, as DNA: TGTGCCAGCAGCCCGCGGACAGCCTACGAGCAGTACTTC. Protein sequence: CASSPRTAYEQYF. V is TRBV7-9 and J is TRBJ2-7; weak D call: TRBD1 (6 bases). V was shortened by 5 bases and J by 2 bases, with 10 bases between the two germline ends. The germline V gene encodes CDR1 SEHNR and CDR2 FQNEAQ (reference sequence). The CDR3 runs to 13 residues. Looking up the rest from reference TRBV7-9 and TRBJ2-7 gives the full variable domain: DTGVSQNPRHKITKRGQNVTFRCDPISEHNRLYWYRQTLGQGPEFLTYFQNEAQLEKSRLLSDRFSAERPKGSFSTLEIQRTEQGDSAMYLCASSPRTAYEQYFGPGTRLTVT.